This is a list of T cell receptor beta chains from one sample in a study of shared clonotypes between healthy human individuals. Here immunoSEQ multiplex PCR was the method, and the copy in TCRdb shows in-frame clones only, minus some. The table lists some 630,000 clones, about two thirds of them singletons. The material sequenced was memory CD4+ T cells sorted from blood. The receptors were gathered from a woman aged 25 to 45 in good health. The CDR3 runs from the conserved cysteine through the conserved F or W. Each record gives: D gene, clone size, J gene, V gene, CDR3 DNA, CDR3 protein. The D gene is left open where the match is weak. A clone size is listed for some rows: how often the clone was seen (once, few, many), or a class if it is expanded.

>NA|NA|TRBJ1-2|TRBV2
TGTGCCAGCAGTGAGCACAGTAACTATGGCTACACCTTC
CASSEHSNYGYTF
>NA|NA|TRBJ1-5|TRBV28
TGTGCCAGCAGTTCGCGAGACTTTTATAGCAATCAGCCCCAGCATTTT
CASSSRDFYSNQPQHF
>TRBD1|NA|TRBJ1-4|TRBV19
TGTGCCAGTATTCCAGGGGACAGCAATAATGAAAAACTGTTTTTT
CASIPGDSNNEKLFF
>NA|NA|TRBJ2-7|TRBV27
TGTGCCAGCAGTTTTGTCGGTGATCGGGCAGGATCCTACGAGCAGTACTTC
CASSFVGDRAGSYEQYF
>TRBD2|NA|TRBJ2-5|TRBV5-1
TGCGCCAGCAGCCCGGGACTAGCGGGAGGGAAAGAGACCCAGTACTTC
CASSPGLAGGKETQYF
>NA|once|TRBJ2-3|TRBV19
TGTGCCAGTAGCTCCTGGCCAGATACGCAGTATTTT
CASSSWPDTQYF
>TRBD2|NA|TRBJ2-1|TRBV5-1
TGCGCCAGCAGCTTGGCTAGCGGGAGTCGGGCGGATGAGCAGTTCTTC
CASSLASGSRADEQFF
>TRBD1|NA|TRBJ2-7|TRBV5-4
TGTGCCAGCAGCGGACAGGGTGACGAGCAGTACTTC
CASSGQGDEQYF
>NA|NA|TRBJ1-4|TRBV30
TGTGCCTGGAGTTACTCGGGAGAAAAACTGTTTTTT
CAWSYSGEKLFF
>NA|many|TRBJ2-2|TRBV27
TGTGCCAGCAGAGCCTGGGACGGAGGGACCGGGGAGCTGTTTTTT
CASRAWDGGTGELFF
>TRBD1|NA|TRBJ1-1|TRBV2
TGTGCCAGCAGTGAAAGACAGGGGGCCCCTGAAGCTTTCTTT
CASSERQGAPEAFF
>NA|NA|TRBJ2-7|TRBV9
TGTGCCAGCAGCCCCCGACCCATAAGCCGATATTCCTACGAGCAGTACTTC
CASSPRPISRYSYEQYF
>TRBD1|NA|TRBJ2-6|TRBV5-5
TGTGCCAGCAGCTTGGCCGGGACAGCGAACTCTGGGGCCAACGTCCTGACTTTC
CASSLAGTANSGANVLTF
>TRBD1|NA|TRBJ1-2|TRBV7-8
TGTGCCAGCAGCTACAGGGGAGAGGATGGCTACACCTTC
CASSYRGEDGYTF
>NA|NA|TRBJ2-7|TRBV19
TGTGCCAGTAGTCCCCACGCCTATAGCGGGACAGGGTCCTACGAGCAGTACTTC
CASSPHAYSGTGSYEQYF
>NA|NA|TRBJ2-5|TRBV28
TGTGCCAGCAGGAATAGCAGGTTACAAGAGACCCAGTACTTC
CASRNSRLQETQYF
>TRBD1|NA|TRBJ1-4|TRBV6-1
TGTGCCAGCAGGGGGACAGTGGGGAATGAAAAACTGTTTTTT
CASRGTVGNEKLFF
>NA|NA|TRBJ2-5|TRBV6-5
TGTGCCAGCAGTTCTTTCTCCATAGCAGAGACCCAGTACTTC
CASSSFSIAETQYF
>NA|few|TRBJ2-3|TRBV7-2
TGTGCCAGCAGTCTGGGACATCCTAGCACAGATACGCAGTATTTT
CASSLGHPSTDTQYF
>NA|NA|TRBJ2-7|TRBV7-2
TGTGCCAGCAGCACCGACAGATACGAGCAGTACTTC
CASSTDRYEQYF
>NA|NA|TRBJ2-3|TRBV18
TGTGCCAGCTCACCAGCGTCCACAGATACGCAGTATTTT
CASSPASTDTQYF
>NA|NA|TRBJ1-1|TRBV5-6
TGTGCCAGCCGGACAATTCGCACTGAAGCTTTCTTT
CASRTIRTEAFF